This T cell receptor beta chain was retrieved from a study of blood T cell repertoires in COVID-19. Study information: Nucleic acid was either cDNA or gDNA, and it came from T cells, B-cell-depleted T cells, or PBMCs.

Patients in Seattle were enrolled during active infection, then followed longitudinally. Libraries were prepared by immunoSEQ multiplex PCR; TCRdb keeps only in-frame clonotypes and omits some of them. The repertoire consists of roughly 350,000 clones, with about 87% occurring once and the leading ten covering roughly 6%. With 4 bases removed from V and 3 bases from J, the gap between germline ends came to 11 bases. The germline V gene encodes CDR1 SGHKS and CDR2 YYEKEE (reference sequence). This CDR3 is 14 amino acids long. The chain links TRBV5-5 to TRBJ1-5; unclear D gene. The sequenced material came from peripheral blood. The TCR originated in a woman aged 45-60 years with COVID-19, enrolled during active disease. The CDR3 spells CASSLAGINQPQHF. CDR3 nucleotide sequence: TGTGCCAGCAGCCTGGCGGGGATCAATCAGCCCCAGCATTTT. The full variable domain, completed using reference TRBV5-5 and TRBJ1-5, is DAGVTQSPTHLIKTRGQQVTLRCSPISGHKSVSWYQQVLGQGPQFIFQYYEKEERGRGNFPDRFSARQFPNYSSELNVNALLLGDSALYLCASSLAGINQPQHFGDGTRLSIL.